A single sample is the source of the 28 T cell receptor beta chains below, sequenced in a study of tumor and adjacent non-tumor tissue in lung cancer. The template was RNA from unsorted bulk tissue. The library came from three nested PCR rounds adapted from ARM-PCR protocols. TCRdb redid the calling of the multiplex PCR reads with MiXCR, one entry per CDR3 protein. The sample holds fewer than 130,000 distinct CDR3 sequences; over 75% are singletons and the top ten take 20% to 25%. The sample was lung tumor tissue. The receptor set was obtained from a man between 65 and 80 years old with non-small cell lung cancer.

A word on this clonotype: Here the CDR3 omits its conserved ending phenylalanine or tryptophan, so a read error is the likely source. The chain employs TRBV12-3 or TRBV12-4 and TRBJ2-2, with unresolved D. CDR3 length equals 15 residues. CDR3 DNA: TGTGCCTGTAGCCCCCAACATGGGAACGCCGGGGAGCTGTTTTCC. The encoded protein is CACSPQHGNAGELFS.

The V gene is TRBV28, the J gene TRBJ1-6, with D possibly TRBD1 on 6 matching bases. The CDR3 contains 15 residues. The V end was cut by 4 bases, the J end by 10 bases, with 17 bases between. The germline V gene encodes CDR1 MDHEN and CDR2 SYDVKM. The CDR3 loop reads CASSSDQGSGSPLHF. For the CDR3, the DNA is TGTGCCAGCAGTTCGGATCAGGGGTCTGGATCACCCCTCCACTTT.

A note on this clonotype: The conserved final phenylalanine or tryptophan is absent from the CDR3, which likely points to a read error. The CDR3 spells CTSSYWDNGYQPQHS. CDR3 DNA sequence: TGTACCAGCAGTTATTGGGACAATGGATATCAGCCCCAGCATTCT. The chain links TRBV6-2 or TRBV6-3 to TRBJ1-5; TRBD1 might be the D (6 bases). There are 15 residues in the CDR3. The germline V gene encodes CDR1 MNHEY and CDR2 SVGEGT.

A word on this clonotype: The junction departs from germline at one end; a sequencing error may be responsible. The CDR3 reads CASSLTGRPYF. The CDR3 nucleotides read TGTGCCAGCAGCTTAACGGGCCGACCCTACTTC. V gene TRBV11-2 combines with J gene TRBJ2-1; unclear D gene. CDR1 is SGHAT, CDR2 FQNNGV, per germline. The CDR3 has 11 amino acids.

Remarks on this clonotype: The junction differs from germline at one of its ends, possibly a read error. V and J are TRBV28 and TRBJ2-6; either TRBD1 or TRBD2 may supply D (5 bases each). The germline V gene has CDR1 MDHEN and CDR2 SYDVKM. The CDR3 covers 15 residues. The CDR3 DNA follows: TGTGCCAGAAGTAGGGACCGCTCTGGGGCCAAGGTCCTGACTTTC. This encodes CARSRDRSGAKVLTF.

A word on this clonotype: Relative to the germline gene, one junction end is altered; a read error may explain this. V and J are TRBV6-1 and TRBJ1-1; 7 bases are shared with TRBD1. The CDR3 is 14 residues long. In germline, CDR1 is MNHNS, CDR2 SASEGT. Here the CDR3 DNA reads TGTGCCAACAGTGAAGTCGAGGGGGCGACGGATGCTTTCTTT. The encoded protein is CANSEVEGATDAFF.

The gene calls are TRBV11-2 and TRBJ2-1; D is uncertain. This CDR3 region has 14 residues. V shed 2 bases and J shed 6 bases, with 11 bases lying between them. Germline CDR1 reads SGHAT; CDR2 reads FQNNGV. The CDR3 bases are TGTGCCAGCAGCTTATCCTGGGTTGTCAATGAGCAGTTCTTC. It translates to CASSLSWVVNEQFF.

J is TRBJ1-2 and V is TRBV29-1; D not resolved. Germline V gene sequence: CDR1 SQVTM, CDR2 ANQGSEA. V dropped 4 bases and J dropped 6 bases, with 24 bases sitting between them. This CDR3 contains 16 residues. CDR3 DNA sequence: TGCAGCGTTGTCCGCTGTCAACCCTCGGGAGAAGATGGCTACACCTTC. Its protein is CSVVRCQPSGEDGYTF.

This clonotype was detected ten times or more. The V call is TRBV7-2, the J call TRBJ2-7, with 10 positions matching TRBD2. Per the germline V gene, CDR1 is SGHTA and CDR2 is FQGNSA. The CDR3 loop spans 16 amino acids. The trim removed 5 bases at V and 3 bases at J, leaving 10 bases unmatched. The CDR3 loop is CASSNAGLARHYEQYF. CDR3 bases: TGTGCCAGCAGCAATGCGGGACTAGCGAGACACTACGAGCAGTACTTC.

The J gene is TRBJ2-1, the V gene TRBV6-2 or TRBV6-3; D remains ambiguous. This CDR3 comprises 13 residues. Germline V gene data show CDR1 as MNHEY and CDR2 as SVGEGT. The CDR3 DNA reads TGTGTCAGTAGCCTTAAAGGGAAGGATGAGCAGTTCTTC. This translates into CVSSLKGKDEQFF.

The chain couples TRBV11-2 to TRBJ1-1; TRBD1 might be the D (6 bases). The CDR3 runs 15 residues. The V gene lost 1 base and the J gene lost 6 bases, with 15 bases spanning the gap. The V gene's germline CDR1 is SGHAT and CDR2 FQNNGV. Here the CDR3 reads CASSLVAQGSAEAFF. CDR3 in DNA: TGTGCCAGCAGCTTAGTGGCGCAGGGGTCCGCTGAAGCTTTCTTT.

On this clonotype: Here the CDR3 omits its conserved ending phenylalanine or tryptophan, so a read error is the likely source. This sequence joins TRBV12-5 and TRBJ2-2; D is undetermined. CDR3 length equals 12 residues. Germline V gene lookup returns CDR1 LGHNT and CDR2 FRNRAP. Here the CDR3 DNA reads TGTGCTATTGGTTTGGTTGCCGGGGAGCTGTTTCTT. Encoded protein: CAIGLVAGELFL.

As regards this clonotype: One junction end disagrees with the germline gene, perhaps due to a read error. The DNA for the CDR3 is TGTGCCAGCAGCTACTCGTTTACGACTAGCGGATACAATGAGCAGTTCTTC. This sequence encodes CASSYSFTTSGYNEQFF. V and J are TRBV6-5 and TRBJ2-1; 9 bases are a match to TRBD2. Germline V gives CDR1 MNHEY, CDR2 SVGAGI. The CDR3 is 17 amino acids.

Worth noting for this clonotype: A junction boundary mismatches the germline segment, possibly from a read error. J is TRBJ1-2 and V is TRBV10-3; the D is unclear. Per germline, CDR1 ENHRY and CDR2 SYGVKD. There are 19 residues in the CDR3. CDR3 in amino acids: CAISESTQFIIGILYGYPF. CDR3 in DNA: TGTGCCATCAGTGAGTCGACTCAATTTATCATAGGGATTCTGTATGGCTACCCCTTC.

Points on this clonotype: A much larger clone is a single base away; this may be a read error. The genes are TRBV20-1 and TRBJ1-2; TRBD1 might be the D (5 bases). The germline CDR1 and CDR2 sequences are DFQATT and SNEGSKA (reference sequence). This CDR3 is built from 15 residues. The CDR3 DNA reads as TGCTGTGCTAGAGATTTAGCTAGGACAACCTATGGCTACACCTTC. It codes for CCARDLARTTYGYTF.

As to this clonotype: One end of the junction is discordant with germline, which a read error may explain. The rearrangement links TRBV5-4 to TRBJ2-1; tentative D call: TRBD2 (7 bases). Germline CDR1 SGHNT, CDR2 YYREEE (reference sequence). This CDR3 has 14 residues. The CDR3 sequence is CASSLARGGYELFF. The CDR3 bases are TGTGCCAGCAGCTTGGCGAGGGGGGGGTATGAGCTGTTCTTC.

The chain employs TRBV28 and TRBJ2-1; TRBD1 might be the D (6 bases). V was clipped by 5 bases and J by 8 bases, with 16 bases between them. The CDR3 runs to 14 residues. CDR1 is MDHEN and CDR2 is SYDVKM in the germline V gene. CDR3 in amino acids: CASSSPGARDEQFF. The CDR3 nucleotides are TGTGCCAGCAGTAGCCCAGGGGCGAGAGATGAGCAGTTCTTC.

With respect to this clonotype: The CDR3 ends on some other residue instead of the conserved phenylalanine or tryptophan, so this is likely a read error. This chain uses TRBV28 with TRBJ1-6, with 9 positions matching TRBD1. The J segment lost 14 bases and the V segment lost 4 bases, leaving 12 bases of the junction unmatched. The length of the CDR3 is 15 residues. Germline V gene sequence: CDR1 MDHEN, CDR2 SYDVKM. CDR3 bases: TGTGCCAGCAGTTCGGAACAGGGGGCTGGATCATCCCTCCACTCT. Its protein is CASSSEQGAGSSLHS.

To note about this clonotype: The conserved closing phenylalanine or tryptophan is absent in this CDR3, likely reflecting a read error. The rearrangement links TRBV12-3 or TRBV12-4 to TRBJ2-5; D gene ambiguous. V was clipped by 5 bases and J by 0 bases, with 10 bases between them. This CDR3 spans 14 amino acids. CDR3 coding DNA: TGTGCCAGCAGTCACTTTGAGTACCAAGAGACCCAGTACGTA. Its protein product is CASSHFEYQETQYV.

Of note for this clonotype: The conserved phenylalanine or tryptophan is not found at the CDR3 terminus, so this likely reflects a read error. In DNA form, the CDR3 reads TGTGCCATCAGTGGTGCAGCGAACCCCTACGAGCAGTACCTC. This encodes CAISGAANPYEQYL. The genes are TRBV10-3 and TRBJ2-7; the D is unclear. CDR3 size: 14 residues. Per germline, CDR1 ENHRY and CDR2 SYGVKD. Trimming shortened V by 4 bases and J by 2 bases, and 12 bases separated the two germline ends.

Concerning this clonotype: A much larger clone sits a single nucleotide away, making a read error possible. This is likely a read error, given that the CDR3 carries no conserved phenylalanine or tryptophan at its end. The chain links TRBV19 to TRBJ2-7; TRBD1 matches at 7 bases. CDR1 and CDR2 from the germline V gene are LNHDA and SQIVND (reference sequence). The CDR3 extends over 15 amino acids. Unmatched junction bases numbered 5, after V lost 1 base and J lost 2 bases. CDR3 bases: TGTGCCAGTAGTATAGGACAGGGATTTACCTACGAGCAGTACTCC. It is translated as CASSIGQGFTYEQYS.

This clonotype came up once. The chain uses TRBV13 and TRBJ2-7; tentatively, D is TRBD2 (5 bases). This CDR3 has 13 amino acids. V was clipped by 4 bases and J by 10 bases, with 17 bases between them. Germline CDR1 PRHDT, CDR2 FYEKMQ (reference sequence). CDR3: CASSSTTGNKQYF. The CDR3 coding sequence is TGTGCCAGCAGCTCAACCACGGGGAACAAACAGTACTTC.

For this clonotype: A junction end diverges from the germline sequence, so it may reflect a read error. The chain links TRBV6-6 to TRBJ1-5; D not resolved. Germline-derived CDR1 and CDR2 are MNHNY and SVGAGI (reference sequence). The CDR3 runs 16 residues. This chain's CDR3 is CASSPEPSVFIQHQHF. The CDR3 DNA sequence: TGTGCCAGCAGTCCAGAACCTTCAGTGTTTATTCAGCACCAGCATTTT.

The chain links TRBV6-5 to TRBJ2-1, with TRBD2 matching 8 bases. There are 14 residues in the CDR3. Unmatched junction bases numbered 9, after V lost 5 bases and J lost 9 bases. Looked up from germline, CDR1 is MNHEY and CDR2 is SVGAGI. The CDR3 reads CASSGGLVGGEQFF. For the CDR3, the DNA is TGTGCCAGCAGTGGGGGACTAGTGGGTGGTGAGCAGTTCTTC.

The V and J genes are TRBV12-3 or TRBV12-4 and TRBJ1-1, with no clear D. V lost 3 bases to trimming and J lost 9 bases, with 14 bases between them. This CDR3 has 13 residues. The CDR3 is CASSFRGAQKAFF. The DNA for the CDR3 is TGTGCCAGCAGTTTTCGGGGTGCACAGAAAGCTTTCTTT.

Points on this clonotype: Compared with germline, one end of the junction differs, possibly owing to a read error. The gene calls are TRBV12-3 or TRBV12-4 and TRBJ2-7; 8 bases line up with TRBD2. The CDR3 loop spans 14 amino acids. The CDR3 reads CGSSSSGGGYEQYF. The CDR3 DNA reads TGTGGCAGCAGTTCATCGGGGGGGGGCTACGAGCAGTACTTC.

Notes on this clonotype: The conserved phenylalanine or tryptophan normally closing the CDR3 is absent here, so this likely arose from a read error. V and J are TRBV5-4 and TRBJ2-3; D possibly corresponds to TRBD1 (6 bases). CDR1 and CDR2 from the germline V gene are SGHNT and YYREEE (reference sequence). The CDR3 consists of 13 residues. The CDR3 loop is CASSLQGPDTQYC. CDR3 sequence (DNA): TGTGCCAGCAGTTTACAGGGTCCAGATACACAGTATTGT.

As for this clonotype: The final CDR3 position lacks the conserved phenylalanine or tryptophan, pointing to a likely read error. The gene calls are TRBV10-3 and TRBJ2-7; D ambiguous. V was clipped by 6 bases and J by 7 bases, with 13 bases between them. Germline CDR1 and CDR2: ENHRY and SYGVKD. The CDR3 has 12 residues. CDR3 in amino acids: CAIRGTHGEQYI. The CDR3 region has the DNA TGTGCCATCAGAGGTACCCACGGGGAGCAGTACATC.